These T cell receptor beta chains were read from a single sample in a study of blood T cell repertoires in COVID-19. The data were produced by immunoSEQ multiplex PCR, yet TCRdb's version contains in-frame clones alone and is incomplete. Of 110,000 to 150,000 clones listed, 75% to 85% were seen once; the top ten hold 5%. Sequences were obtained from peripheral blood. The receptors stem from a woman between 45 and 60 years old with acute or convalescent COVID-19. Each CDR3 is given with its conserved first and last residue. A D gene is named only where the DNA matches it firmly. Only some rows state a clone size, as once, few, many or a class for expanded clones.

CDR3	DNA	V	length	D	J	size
CASSQAETYEQYF	TGTGCCAGCAGCCAAGCAGAAACCTACGAGCAGTACTTC	TRBV3-1/TRBV3-2	13	.	TRBJ2-7	.
CASSLVSGQEIEAFF	TGTGCCAGCAGCTTAGTATCGGGACAGGAAATTGAAGCTTTCTTT	TRBV7-9	15	TRBD1	TRBJ1-1	.
CASSPQGPPLTADTQYF	TGTGCCAGCAGCCCCCAGGGGCCCCCTCTCACTGCAGATACGCAGTATTTT	TRBV7-8	17	.	TRBJ2-3	.
CASRVDTGVTEAFF	TGTGCCAGCAGGGTCGATACAGGGGTAACTGAAGCTTTCTTT	TRBV2	14	TRBD1	TRBJ1-1	.
CAWSVQGQGSSYNSPLHF	TGTGCCTGGAGTGTACAGGGACAGGGTAGCTCCTATAATTCACCCCTCCACTTT	TRBV30	18	TRBD1	TRBJ1-6	few
CAISGNRANTEAFF	TGTGCCATCAGTGGAAACAGGGCGAACACTGAAGCTTTCTTT	TRBV10-3	14	.	TRBJ1-1	.
CASRSDRDDGYTF	TGTGCCAGCAGATCGGACAGAGATGATGGCTACACCTTC	TRBV6-5	13	.	TRBJ1-2	.
CASSYLERHNQPQHF	TGTGCCAGCAGTTACCTTGAGCGCCACAATCAGCCCCAGCATTTT	TRBV6-2/TRBV6-3	15	.	TRBJ1-5	.
CASSLVGPAGYEQYF	TGTGCCAGCAGCTTAGTAGGCCCGGCAGGGTACGAGCAGTACTTC	TRBV7-9	15	.	TRBJ2-7	few
CASSGNSGGSTDTQYF	TGCGCCAGCAGCGGGAATAGCGGGGGGAGCACAGATACGCAGTATTTT	TRBV5-1	16	TRBD2	TRBJ2-3	once
CASSSGQGVYGYTF	TGTGCCAGCAGCAGCGGACAGGGGGTCTATGGCTACACCTTC	TRBV7-2	14	TRBD1	TRBJ1-2	.
CASSLSRLRGRVEQYF	TGTGCCAGCAGTTTATCGAGGTTAAGGGGGCGTGTGGAGCAGTACTTC	TRBV27	16	TRBD1	TRBJ2-7	.
CASSQGQGKGSETQYF	TGCGCCAGCAGCCAGGGACAGGGGAAGGGTTCGGAGACCCAGTACTTC	TRBV5-1	16	TRBD1	TRBJ2-5	.
CASSPLGGLGERNIQYF	TGTGCCAGCTCACCACTCGGGGGACTGGGAGAGAGGAACATTCAGTACTTC	TRBV18	17	.	TRBJ2-4	once
CASSRPAAGRNTIYF	TGTGCCAGCAGCCGTCCCGCCGCCGGGAGAAACACCATATATTTT	TRBV7-9	15	.	TRBJ1-3	.
CATTMAPNDYGYTF	TGTGCCACCACCATGGCACCCAATGACTATGGCTACACCTTC	TRBV19	14	.	TRBJ1-2	.
CASSQAQRGNTIYF	TGTGCCAGCAGCCAAGCTCAGCGGGGAAACACCATATATTTT	TRBV3-1/TRBV3-2	14	.	TRBJ1-3	.
CASSLVGGVNTEAFF	TGTGCCAGCAGCTTAGTGGGGGGGGTGAACACTGAAGCTTTCTTT	TRBV7-2	15	.	TRBJ1-1	.
CASSHEADISPLHF	TGCGCCAGCAGCCATGAGGCAGATATTTCACCCCTCCACTTT	TRBV5-1	14	.	TRBJ1-6	.
CASSGPPSGGYNEQFF	TGTGCCAGTAGTGGCCCCCCTAGCGGGGGGTACAATGAGCAGTTCTTC	TRBV19	16	TRBD2	TRBJ2-1	.
CASSYLGLAGFSTSSYNEQFF	TGTGCCAGCAGTTACCTTGGACTAGCGGGGTTCTCTACCAGCTCCTACAATGAGCAGTTCTTC	TRBV6-2/TRBV6-3	21	TRBD2	TRBJ2-1	few
CASSYPNSGGNEQYF	TGTGCCAGCAGTTACCCCAATTCGGGGGGAAACGAGCAGTACTTC	TRBV6-6	15	TRBD2	TRBJ2-7	.
CASSFVPGLTTSGGQETQYF	TGCGCCAGCAGCTTCGTGCCGGGGTTAACGACTAGCGGGGGGCAAGAGACCCAGTACTTC	TRBV5-1	20	TRBD2	TRBJ2-5	.
CATGGQGNQPQHF	TGTGCCACCGGAGGGCAGGGCAATCAGCCCCAGCATTTT	TRBV24-1	13	.	TRBJ1-5	.
CATGADRDHNEQFF	TGTGCCACAGGGGCGGACAGAGACCACAATGAGCAGTTCTTC	TRBV19	14	.	TRBJ2-1	.
CASSPSDRTNTEAFF	TGTGCCAGCAGTCCCTCGGACAGGACGAACACTGAAGCTTTCTTT	TRBV6-5	15	TRBD1	TRBJ1-1	few
CASSPTRGRVNTIYF	TGTGCCAGCTCACCGACCAGAGGGAGAGTCAACACCATATATTTT	TRBV18	15	.	TRBJ1-3	once
CAISEVGAYNYGYTF	TGTGCCATCAGTGAGGTGGGGGCTTATAACTATGGCTACACCTTC	TRBV10-3	15	.	TRBJ1-2	.
CAWNPQDSPLHF	TGTGCCTGGAACCCGCAGGATTCACCCCTCCACTTT	TRBV30	12	.	TRBJ1-6	.
CASSPPDRETQYF	TGTGCCAGCAGCCCCCCCGATCGGGAGACCCAGTACTTC	TRBV7-9	13	.	TRBJ2-5	.
CASSRDRGSPLHF	TGTGCCAGCAGTCGGGACAGGGGCTCACCCCTCCACTTT	TRBV14	13	TRBD1	TRBJ1-6	few
CASSADTGPDTQYF	TGTGCCAGCAGCGCTGATACAGGGCCAGATACGCAGTATTTT	TRBV7-2	14	.	TRBJ2-3	.
CASSVSRGGDTGELFF	TGTGCCAGCAGCGTATCCCGCGGGGGGGACACCGGGGAGCTGTTTTTT	TRBV9	16	TRBD2	TRBJ2-2	.
CAISGEGKNIQYF	TGTGCCATCAGTGGGGAGGGGAAGAACATTCAGTACTTC	TRBV10-3	13	TRBD2	TRBJ2-4	.
CASSLQGTTQYF	TGTGCCAGCAGCTTACAGGGCACGACCCAGTACTTC	TRBV7-9	12	.	TRBJ2-5	.
CAWSVLRSEAFF	TGTGCCTGGAGTGTATTGAGGTCTGAAGCTTTCTTT	TRBV30	12	.	TRBJ1-1	.
CASSRGTNSYEQYF	TGCGCCAGCAGCCGTGGGACTAACTCCTACGAGCAGTACTTC	TRBV5-1	14	TRBD2	TRBJ2-7	.
CASSPSDRLVEKLFF	TGTGCCAGCAGCCCATCGGACAGGCTAGTGGAAAAACTGTTTTTT	TRBV28	15	TRBD1	TRBJ1-4	.
CASPGVEGEAFF	TGTGCCAGCCCTGGGGTGGAGGGGGAAGCTTTCTTT	TRBV28	12	.	TRBJ1-1	few
CASSRTGLLGYTF	TGTGCCAGCAGTAGGACAGGTTTGTTAGGCTACACCTTC	TRBV12-3/TRBV12-4	13	TRBD1	TRBJ1-2	.
CASSRRRPVGGDYGYTF	TGTGCCAGCAGCCGCCGACGGCCCGTGGGAGGGGATTATGGCTACACCTTC	TRBV11-2	17	.	TRBJ1-2	.
CASSYSGQVSPLHF	TGTGCCAGTAGCTATTCGGGACAAGTCTCACCCCTCCACTTT	TRBV19	14	.	TRBJ1-6	.
CASSVGDTNSPLHF	TGTGCCAGCAGCGTGGGGGACACAAATTCACCCCTCCACTTT	TRBV9	14	.	TRBJ1-6	few
CASSQDRTTNEKLFF	TGTGCCAGCAGCCAAGACAGAACAACTAATGAAAAACTGTTTTTT	TRBV4-2	15	.	TRBJ1-4	few
CASSHSDRGFTHF	TGTGCCAGCAGTCATTCGGACAGGGGCTTCACCCACTTT	TRBV6-2/TRBV6-3	13	TRBD1	TRBJ1-6	.
CASSQGMGQGDTEAFF	TGTGCCAGCAGCCAAGGAATGGGACAGGGAGATACTGAAGCTTTCTTT	TRBV4-2	16	TRBD1	TRBJ1-1	.
CASSFPGRAFF	TGTGCCAGCAGTTTTCCCGGTCGAGCTTTCTTT	TRBV6-2/TRBV6-3	11	.	TRBJ1-1	.